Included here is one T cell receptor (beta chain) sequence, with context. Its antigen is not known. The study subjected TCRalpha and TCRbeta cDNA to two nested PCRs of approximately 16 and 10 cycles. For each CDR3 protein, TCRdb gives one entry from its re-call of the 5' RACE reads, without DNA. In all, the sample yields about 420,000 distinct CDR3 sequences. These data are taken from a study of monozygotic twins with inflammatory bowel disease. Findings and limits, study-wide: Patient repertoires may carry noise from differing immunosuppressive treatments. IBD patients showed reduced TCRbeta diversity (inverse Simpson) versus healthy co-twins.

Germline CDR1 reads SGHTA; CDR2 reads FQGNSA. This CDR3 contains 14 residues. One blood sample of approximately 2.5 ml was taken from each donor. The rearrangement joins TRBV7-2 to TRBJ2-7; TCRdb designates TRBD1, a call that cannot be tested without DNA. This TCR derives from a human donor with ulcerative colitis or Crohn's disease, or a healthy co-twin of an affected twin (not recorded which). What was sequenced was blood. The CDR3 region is CASSISGGTYEQYF.